The rows below give T cell receptor beta chains drawn from one sample of a study of T cell responses to AZD1222 COVID-19 vaccine. This table comes from immunoSEQ multiplex PCR, and its TCRdb copy is limited to in-frame clones, with some not included. The data contain approximately 130,000 clones, 80% to 90% of them singletons. This specimen was peripheral blood, taken 28 days after the second AZD1222 dose. The receptors were gathered from an adult who received the AZD1222 COVID-19 vaccine. Each CDR3 is given with its conserved first and last residue. A D gene is named only where the DNA matches it firmly. Size values are once, few and many counts, or a class for expanded clones, and some rows have none.

d_gene: NA; v_gene: TRBV7-9; j_gene: TRBJ1-4; abundance: NA; CDR3nt: TGTGCCAGCAGCTTAGACGGGGGGCGAAATGAAAAACTGTTTTTT; CDR3aa: CASSLDGGRNEKLFF
d_gene: NA; v_gene: TRBV12-3/TRBV12-4; j_gene: TRBJ1-1; abundance: NA; CDR3nt: TGTGCCAGCAGTTTACGACCCCTGAGTGAAGCTTTCTTT; CDR3aa: CASSLRPLSEAFF
d_gene: NA; v_gene: TRBV14; j_gene: TRBJ2-7; abundance: NA; CDR3nt: TGTGCCAGCAGTATTGGGGGGCTTAAGTACGAGCAGTACTTC; CDR3aa: CASSIGGLKYEQYF
d_gene: NA; v_gene: TRBV14; j_gene: TRBJ1-2; abundance: NA; CDR3nt: TGTGCCAGCAGCCAGGTTACAGGGATGCGGGGCTACACCTTC; CDR3aa: CASSQVTGMRGYTF
d_gene: TRBD2; v_gene: TRBV3-1/TRBV3-2; j_gene: TRBJ2-7; abundance: NA; CDR3nt: TGTGCCAGCAGCTATTCTAGCGGGAGCTTTTCTTACGAGCAGTACTTC; CDR3aa: CASSYSSGSFSYEQYF
d_gene: NA; v_gene: TRBV29-1; j_gene: TRBJ2-1; abundance: NA; CDR3nt: TGCAGCGTTGATGGCAGCTACAATGAGCAGTTCTTC; CDR3aa: CSVDGSYNEQFF
d_gene: TRBD1; v_gene: TRBV7-2; j_gene: TRBJ2-1; abundance: NA; CDR3nt: TGTGCCAGCAGCCGTACAGGGGACAGCACCTACAATGAGCAGTTCTTC; CDR3aa: CASSRTGDSTYNEQFF
d_gene: NA; v_gene: TRBV6-1; j_gene: TRBJ1-2; abundance: NA; CDR3nt: TGTGCCAGCAGTGAAGCAGTAGGGGTAGGAGGCTACACCTTC; CDR3aa: CASSEAVGVGGYTF
d_gene: TRBD2; v_gene: TRBV12-3/TRBV12-4; j_gene: TRBJ2-2; abundance: NA; CDR3nt: TGTGCCAGCAGAGTAGCGGGAACCGGGGAGCTGTTTTTT; CDR3aa: CASRVAGTGELFF
d_gene: NA; v_gene: TRBV5-1; j_gene: TRBJ2-1; abundance: NA; CDR3nt: TGCGCCAGCAGCACGCTTGGGGGAAGCTCCTACAATGAGCAGTTCTTC; CDR3aa: CASSTLGGSSYNEQFF
d_gene: NA; v_gene: TRBV12-5; j_gene: TRBJ2-7; abundance: NA; CDR3nt: TGTGCTAGTGGGGCCCCGGAGGGTGGATACGAGCAGTACTTC; CDR3aa: CASGAPEGGYEQYF
d_gene: NA; v_gene: TRBV19; j_gene: TRBJ1-6; abundance: NA; CDR3nt: TGTGCCAGTAGTATCCAAGGAAGGGATTCACCCCTCCACTTT; CDR3aa: CASSIQGRDSPLHF
d_gene: TRBD1; v_gene: TRBV7-2; j_gene: TRBJ1-2; abundance: NA; CDR3nt: TGTGCCAGCAGCCTAAACAGGGGGCTTGGCTACACCTTC; CDR3aa: CASSLNRGLGYTF
d_gene: NA; v_gene: TRBV6-5; j_gene: TRBJ1-6; abundance: NA; CDR3nt: TGTGCCAGCAGTATTCAACAGGCCGAATATTCACCCCTCCACTTT; CDR3aa: CASSIQQAEYSPLHF
d_gene: NA; v_gene: TRBV28; j_gene: TRBJ1-1; abundance: NA; CDR3nt: TGTGCCAGCAGTTTAGCCACAGACAACACTGAAGCTTTCTTT; CDR3aa: CASSLATDNTEAFF
d_gene: NA; v_gene: TRBV5-4; j_gene: TRBJ2-5; abundance: NA; CDR3nt: TGTGCCAGCAGCTTGGCGACAGGACCGTACCAAGAGACCCAGTACTTC; CDR3aa: CASSLATGPYQETQYF
d_gene: NA; v_gene: TRBV12-3/TRBV12-4; j_gene: TRBJ1-1; abundance: NA; CDR3nt: TGTGCGTCGCGCAGGGAATACACTGAAGCTTTCTTT; CDR3aa: CASRREYTEAFF
d_gene: NA; v_gene: TRBV7-2; j_gene: TRBJ2-1; abundance: once; CDR3nt: TGTGCCAGCAGCTTAGAGGGGGGGGATGAGCAGTTCTTC; CDR3aa: CASSLEGGDEQFF
d_gene: TRBD1; v_gene: TRBV4-1; j_gene: TRBJ2-1; abundance: once; CDR3nt: TGCGCCAGCAGCCAACCAACAGGGGTAGGCTACAATGAGCAGTTCTTC; CDR3aa: CASSQPTGVGYNEQFF
d_gene: TRBD2; v_gene: TRBV4-3; j_gene: TRBJ2-7; abundance: once; CDR3nt: TGCGCCAGCAGCCCCACGCTCGGCGGGGGTGGTCGGTACGAGCAGTACTTC; CDR3aa: CASSPTLGGGGRYEQYF
d_gene: NA; v_gene: TRBV2; j_gene: TRBJ1-5; abundance: once; CDR3nt: TGTGCCAGCAGTGAAACTCGTCAGCCCCAGCATTTT; CDR3aa: CASSETRQPQHF
d_gene: NA; v_gene: TRBV28; j_gene: TRBJ1-3; abundance: NA; CDR3nt: TGTGCCAGCAGTGGGGGGGGAAACACCATATATTTT; CDR3aa: CASSGGGNTIYF
d_gene: TRBD1; v_gene: TRBV19; j_gene: TRBJ1-5; abundance: NA; CDR3nt: TGTGCCAGTAGGAGGGATCCAGGGGGTCAGCCCCAGCATTTT; CDR3aa: CASRRDPGGQPQHF
d_gene: NA; v_gene: TRBV4-2; j_gene: TRBJ1-2; abundance: NA; CDR3nt: TGTGCCAGCAGTCAAGTGGGAGGCCTTAGCTACACCTTC; CDR3aa: CASSQVGGLSYTF
d_gene: TRBD2; v_gene: TRBV29-1; j_gene: TRBJ2-5; abundance: NA; CDR3nt: TGCAGCGTCGCAGGTTCGGGCGGGGGGCATAAACAAGAGACCCAGTACTTC; CDR3aa: CSVAGSGGGHKQETQYF
d_gene: NA; v_gene: TRBV15; j_gene: TRBJ1-1; abundance: NA; CDR3nt: TGTGCCACCAGCAGAGACAGGGGTTACACTGAAGCTTTCTTT; CDR3aa: CATSRDRGYTEAFF
d_gene: TRBD1; v_gene: TRBV5-1; j_gene: TRBJ2-3; abundance: NA; CDR3nt: TGCGCCAGCAGCTCTGGACAGGGATCAGATACGCAGTATTTT; CDR3aa: CASSSGQGSDTQYF
d_gene: NA; v_gene: TRBV2; j_gene: TRBJ1-2; abundance: medium-sized; CDR3nt: TGTGCCAGCACGTCCTATGGCTACACCTTC; CDR3aa: CASTSYGYTF
d_gene: TRBD1; v_gene: TRBV27; j_gene: TRBJ2-7; abundance: NA; CDR3nt: TGTGCCAGCAGTTTATGGCCGGGACAGGGCTACGAGCAGTACTTC; CDR3aa: CASSLWPGQGYEQYF
d_gene: TRBD1; v_gene: TRBV14; j_gene: TRBJ2-1; abundance: NA; CDR3nt: TGTGCCAGCAGCCTTTGGACAGGGCACCACAATGAGCAGTTCTTC; CDR3aa: CASSLWTGHHNEQFF